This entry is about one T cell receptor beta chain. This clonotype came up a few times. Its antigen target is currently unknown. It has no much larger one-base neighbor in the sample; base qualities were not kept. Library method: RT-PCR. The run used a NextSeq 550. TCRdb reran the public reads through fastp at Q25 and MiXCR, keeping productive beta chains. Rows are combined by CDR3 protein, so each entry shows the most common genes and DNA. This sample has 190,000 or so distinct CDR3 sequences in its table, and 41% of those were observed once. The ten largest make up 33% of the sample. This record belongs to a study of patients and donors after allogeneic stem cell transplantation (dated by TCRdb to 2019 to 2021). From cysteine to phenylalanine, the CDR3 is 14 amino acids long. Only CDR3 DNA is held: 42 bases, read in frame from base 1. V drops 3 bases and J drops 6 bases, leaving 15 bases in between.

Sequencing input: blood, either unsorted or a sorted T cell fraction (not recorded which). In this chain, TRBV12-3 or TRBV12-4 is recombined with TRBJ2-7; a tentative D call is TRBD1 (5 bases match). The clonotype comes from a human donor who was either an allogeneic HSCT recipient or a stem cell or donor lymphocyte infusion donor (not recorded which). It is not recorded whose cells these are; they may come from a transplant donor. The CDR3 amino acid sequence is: CASSLGLPKIEQYF. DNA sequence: TGTGCCAGCAGTTTGGGGCTACCAAAGATCGAGCAGTACTTC.